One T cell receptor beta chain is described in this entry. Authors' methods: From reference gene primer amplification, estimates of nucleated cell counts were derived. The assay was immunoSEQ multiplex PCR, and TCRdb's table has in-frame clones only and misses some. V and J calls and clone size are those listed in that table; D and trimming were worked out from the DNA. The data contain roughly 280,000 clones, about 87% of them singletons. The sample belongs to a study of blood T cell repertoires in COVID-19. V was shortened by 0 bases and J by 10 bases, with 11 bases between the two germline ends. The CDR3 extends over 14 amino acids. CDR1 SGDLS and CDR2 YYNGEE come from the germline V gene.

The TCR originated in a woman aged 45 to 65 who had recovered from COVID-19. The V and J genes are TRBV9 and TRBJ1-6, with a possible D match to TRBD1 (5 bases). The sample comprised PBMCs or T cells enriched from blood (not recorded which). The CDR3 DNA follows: TGTGCCAGCAGCGTAGGGGGGGTACAATCACCCCTCCACTTT. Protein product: CASSVGGVQSPLHF.